The 3 T cell receptor beta chains below come from one sample, sequenced in a study of shared clonotypes between healthy human individuals. Generated by immunoSEQ multiplex PCR, the TCRdb table keeps only in-frame clones and is missing some. Found here are fewer than 1.4 million clones, 70% to 80% of them singletons; the top ten hold roughly 0.62%. Sequenced input: memory CD4+ T cells from PBMCs. The subset: CD45RA-negative fraction. Receptors were obtained from a man between 18 and 35 years old in good health. Some clones in this sample may be carry-over from other donors' samples.

The genes are TRBV6-1 and TRBJ1-1; the match to TRBD1 covers 7 bases. Germline loops: CDR1 MNHNS, CDR2 SASEGT. The CDR3 is 13 residues long. Trimming cost V 6 bases and J 6 bases; bases outside gene matches: 7. CDR3 sequence: CASRRQGLPEAFF. CDR3 bases: TGTGCCAGCAGACGACAGGGTCTCCCTGAAGCTTTCTTT.

The chain uses TRBV27 and TRBJ1-5; D might be TRBD1 (5 bases). Trimming removed 2 bases from V and 2 bases from J, with 13 bases in between. The CDR3 totals 16 residues. Germline V gene sequence: CDR1 MNHEY, CDR2 SMNVEV (reference sequence). CDR3 in amino acids: CASSLRGIGGNQPQHF. The CDR3 DNA sequence: TGTGCCAGCAGTTTACGGGGGATAGGTGGCAATCAGCCCCAGCATTTT.

V and J are TRBV20-1 and TRBJ1-1; D is unclear. The CDR3 contains 11 residues. CDR1 is DFQATT and CDR2 is SNEGSKA in the germline V gene (reference sequence). V dropped 2 bases and J dropped 5 bases, with 6 bases sitting between them. CDR3 DNA sequence: TGCAGTGCTAGACGACCGACTGAAGCTTTCTTT. Protein: CSARRPTEAFF.